The 27 T cell receptor beta chains below come from one sample, sequenced in a study of blood T cell repertoires in COVID-19. Clones were sequenced by immunoSEQ multiplex PCR, and TCRdb holds only the in-frame ones, with some missing. Here the sample spans about 330,000 clones, around 85% being singletons. Source material: peripheral blood. These receptors came from a human donor in a cohort sampled during active COVID-19.

This clone was observed a single time. The V gene is TRBV2, the J gene TRBJ2-3; weak D call: TRBD1 (6 bases). The ends were cut back, 6 bases at V and 5 bases at J, with 15 bases in the middle. The CDR3 runs to 14 residues. Per the germline V gene, CDR1 is SNHLY and CDR2 is FYNNEI. The CDR3 here is CASRIRQAEDTQYF. The CDR3 nucleotides are TGTGCCAGCAGAATTCGACAGGCCGAAGATACGCAGTATTTT.

The chain is built from TRBV2 and TRBJ2-1; TRBD2 aligns across 11 bases. The length of the CDR3 is 16 residues. Trimming at V came to 4 bases and at J to 0 bases, leaving 2 bases not matched to a gene. Germline V gene sequence: CDR1 SNHLY, CDR2 FYNNEI. CDR3 loop: CASSATSGSSYNEQFF. The CDR3 nucleotides read TGTGCCAGCAGTGCCACTAGCGGGAGCTCCTACAATGAGCAGTTCTTC.

The rearrangement links TRBV7-3 to TRBJ2-1, with D maybe TRBD2 (8 bases). The CDR3 has 15 amino acids. V gave up 5 bases and J gave up 9 bases, with 20 bases separating them. Germline V gene sequence: CDR1 SGHTA, CDR2 FQGTGA. Here the CDR3 DNA reads TGTGCCAGCAGCCCAACGGGACTAGGGGGCGGTGAGCAGTTCTTC. It translates to CASSPTGLGGGEQFF.

The V gene is TRBV12-3 or TRBV12-4, the J gene TRBJ1-5; no reliable D call. Trimming cost V 4 bases and J 1 base, with 5 bases left between them. The CDR3 is made up of 13 amino acids. CDR3 sequence (DNA): TGTGCCAGCAGTTACGGGAGCAATCAGCCCCAGCATTTT. This sequence encodes CASSYGSNQPQHF.

V and J are TRBV6-2 or TRBV6-3 and TRBJ1-2; D possibly corresponds to TRBD1 (5 bases). This CDR3 comprises 13 residues. V was cut by 6 bases and J by 4 bases, with 12 bases left in between. In germline, CDR1 is MNHEY, CDR2 SVGEGT. The CDR3 region has the DNA TGTGCCAGCAGCCAACAGGCGATCTATGGCTACACCTTC. Amino acids: CASSQQAIYGYTF.

This clone was detected once. The rearrangement uses TRBV7-9 and TRBJ2-7, with 7 bases fitting TRBD2. Trimming removed 4 bases from V and 5 bases from J; junction bases left unmatched: 5. The CDR3 is made up of 13 amino acids. Germline loops: CDR1 SEHNR, CDR2 FQNEAQ (reference sequence). The CDR3 sequence is CASSSSGRDEQYF. The DNA of the CDR3 is TGTGCCAGCAGCTCATCGGGGAGGGACGAGCAGTACTTC.

This chain joins TRBV7-9 and TRBJ1-4; D is perhaps TRBD1 (6 bases). The ends were cut back, 0 bases at V and 7 bases at J, with 9 bases in the middle. The CDR3 is made up of 14 amino acids. Germline CDR1 is SEHNR and CDR2 is FQNEAQ (reference sequence). In DNA form, the CDR3 reads TGTGCCAGCAGCTTAGCAGGGGGAATTGAAAAACTGTTTTTT. Its translation: CASSLAGGIEKLFF.

The rearrangement links TRBV24-1 to TRBJ1-4; the D is unclear. V gave up 5 bases and J gave up 0 bases, with 9 bases separating them. Germline V gene sequence: CDR1 KGHDR, CDR2 SFDVKD. This CDR3 is built from 15 residues. The CDR3 DNA sequence: TGTGCCACCAGTGGTGGGAGTGCAACTAATGAAAAACTGTTTTTT. Protein: CATSGGSATNEKLFF.

The rearrangement joins TRBV5-4 to TRBJ1-1; TRBD1 aligns across 9 bases. V gave up 6 bases and J gave up 8 bases; unmatched junction bases: 11. The CDR3 extends over 14 amino acids. CDR1 is SGHNT and CDR2 is YYREEE in the germline V gene (reference sequence). CDR3: CASMGQGSILEAFF. The CDR3 region has the DNA TGTGCCAGCATGGGACAGGGTTCTATCCTCGAAGCTTTCTTT.

The chain carries TRBV14 and TRBJ1-2; D remains unclear. The CDR3 has 13 residues. Trimming took 3 bases from V and 4 from J, leaving 9 bases between them. Germline V gives CDR1 SGHDN, CDR2 FVKESK. CDR3 loop: CASSHSRSYGYTF. Here the CDR3 DNA reads TGTGCCAGCAGCCATTCTAGAAGCTATGGCTACACCTTC.

The CDR3 reads CASSQANLGLYEQYF. DNA of the CDR3: TGTGCCAGCAGCCAAGCCAACCTAGGACTCTACGAGCAGTACTTC. This sequence joins TRBV3-1 (or the pseudogene TRBV3-2) and TRBJ2-7; the D gene is possibly TRBD2 (5 bases). Germline CDR1 and CDR2: LGHDT and YNNKEL (reference sequence). CDR3 length equals 15 residues. V gave up 1 base and J gave up 3 bases, with 13 bases separating them.

The chain is built from TRBV27 and TRBJ2-7; D may be TRBD2 (5 bases). This CDR3 comprises 12 residues. V lost 3 bases and J 5 bases, leaving 8 bases between the germline ends. The V gene's germline CDR1 is MNHEY and CDR2 SMNVEV (reference sequence). The CDR3 sequence: CASSFSGNEQYF. As DNA, the CDR3 is TGTGCCAGCAGTTTCTCCGGGAACGAGCAGTACTTC.

A few counts support this clone. This chain connects TRBV6-7 to TRBJ1-2; 8 bases are a match to TRBD1. Being an ORF, TRBV6-7 has a function that is uncertain. The CDR3 extends over 12 amino acids. Losses at the gene ends were 9 bases for V and 3 bases for J; bases not matched to a gene: 3. The CDR3 spells CARRQGYYGYTF. The CDR3 DNA sequence: TGTGCCAGACGACAGGGGTACTATGGCTACACCTTC.

This sequence joins TRBV30 and TRBJ2-3; TRBD1 matches 8 bases. The CDR3 has 13 residues. J gave up 4 bases and V 5 bases, and 5 bases lay outside the gene matches. Germline V gives CDR1 GTSNPN, CDR2 SVGIG (reference sequence). CDR3 region: CAWGQGDADTQYF. CDR3 bases: TGTGCCTGGGGACAGGGAGACGCAGATACGCAGTATTTT.

The CDR3 DNA follows: TGTGCCATCGGGACAGGGCCTTCACCCCTCCACTTT. As protein: CAIGTGPSPLHF. The rearrangement links TRBV10-3 to TRBJ1-6; 9 bases map to TRBD1. This CDR3 is built from 12 residues. Germline CDR1 is ENHRY and CDR2 is SYGVKD. J gave up 9 bases and V 8 bases, and 2 bases lay outside the gene matches.

The chain has TRBV6-5 and TRBJ2-3, with D tentatively TRBD2 (6 bases). With 4 bases removed from V and 2 bases from J, the gap between germline ends came to 13 bases. Germline V gives CDR1 MNHEY, CDR2 SVGAGI. The CDR3 loop spans 15 amino acids. CDR3 sequence: CASSSYGGLTDTQYF. For the CDR3, the DNA is TGTGCCAGCAGTTCCTACGGGGGACTCACAGATACGCAGTATTTT.

The V call is TRBV19, the J call TRBJ1-6; the D is unclear. The CDR3 is made up of 13 amino acids. Germline V gene lookup returns CDR1 LNHDA and CDR2 SQIVND (reference sequence). Between the trimmed V and J ends, which lost 7 bases and 7 bases, there was a span of 11 bases. The CDR3 nucleotides are TGTGCCAGTACGGGGAGGCAGAATTCACCCCTCCACTTT. Protein sequence: CASTGRQNSPLHF.

The chain joins TRBV9 to TRBJ1-1; possible D gene TRBD1, 6 bases. Germline CDR1 SGDLS, CDR2 YYNGEE. The V end lost 4 bases, the J end lost 1 base, and 11 bases lay between the germline ends. The CDR3 loop spans 14 amino acids. CDR3 amino acids: CASSPGVRNTEAFF. The CDR3 region has the DNA TGTGCCAGCAGCCCAGGGGTCAGGAACACTGAAGCTTTCTTT.

V is TRBV28 and J is TRBJ1-2; D gene unclear. CDR1 MDHEN and CDR2 SYDVKM come from the germline V gene. This CDR3 contains 12 residues. Trimming pared 11 bases from V and 4 bases from J, leaving 14 bases between. CDR3 nucleotide sequence: TGTGCCTCCAAGGTAGCCGCCTATGGCTACACCTTC. Protein: CASKVAAYGYTF.

CDR3 coding DNA: TGTGCCAGCTCACCACAGGGACAGGGTTCCTACGAGCAGTACTTC. Translating gives CASSPQGQGSYEQYF. The chain joins TRBV18 to TRBJ2-7; the match to TRBD1 covers 9 bases. J lost 1 base, V lost 1 base, and 2 bases had no gene match. CDR1 and CDR2 (germline): KGHSH, LQKENI. This CDR3 has 15 residues.

This chain uses TRBV28 with TRBJ1-6, with 8 bases lining up with TRBD1. This CDR3 has 15 amino acids. The V gene end was trimmed by 2 bases and the J gene end by 9 bases; junction bases not matched to a gene: 6. Germline values: CDR1 MDHEN, CDR2 SYDVKM. CDR3: CASSLGGQGASPLHF. CDR3 DNA sequence: TGTGCCAGCAGTTTAGGAGGGCAGGGGGCTTCACCCCTCCACTTT.

The chain joins TRBV19 to TRBJ2-7; the D gene is possibly TRBD1 (6 bases). The V end was cut by 6 bases, the J end by 2 bases, with 11 bases between. This CDR3 spans 13 amino acids. Germline lookup yields CDR1 LNHDA and CDR2 SQIVND (reference sequence). CDR3 nucleotides: TGTGCCAGTAGCGACAGGTGGCCCTACGAGCAGTACTTC. Its protein product is CASSDRWPYEQYF.

The chain employs TRBV11-2 and TRBJ1-5, with 7 bases fitting TRBD1. V trimming: 7 bases; J trimming: 5 bases; junction bases outside the gene matches: 5. The CDR3 length is 13 residues. Germline V gives CDR1 SGHAT, CDR2 FQNNGV. The CDR3, as DNA: TGTGCCAGCAACAGGGGTCCGGATCAGCCCCAGCATTTT. This sequence encodes CASNRGPDQPQHF.

In its sample, this clone was seen a few times. The J gene is TRBJ2-1, the V gene TRBV12-3 or TRBV12-4; D not certain. The CDR3 consists of 12 residues. Between the trimmed V and J ends, which lost 5 bases and 10 bases, there was a span of 12 bases. The CDR3 nucleotides are TGTGCCAGCAGTCTTAGCAGTGGGGAGCAGTTCTTC. Translating gives CASSLSSGEQFF.

Comments on this clone: Other nucleotide sequences from this sample produce the same CDR3. The chain couples TRBV3-1 (or the pseudogene TRBV3-2) to TRBJ2-7; D call uncertain. Trimming shortened V by 1 base and J by 4 bases, and 5 bases separated the two germline ends. CDR1 is LGHDT and CDR2 is YNNKEL in the germline V gene (reference sequence). CDR3 length: 12 amino acids. The CDR3 DNA sequence: TGTGCCAGCAGCCAAGGACTTTACGAGCAGTACTTC. Translating gives CASSQGLYEQYF.

The rearrangement uses TRBV18 and TRBJ2-1; possible D gene TRBD2, 5 bases. The V end lost 3 bases, the J end lost 8 bases, and 11 bases lay between the germline ends. Germline V gives CDR1 KGHSH, CDR2 LQKENI. This CDR3 comprises 13 residues. The CDR3 DNA sequence: TGTGCCAGCTCACCGGCGGGTGTCGATGAGCAGTTCTTC. This encodes CASSPAGVDEQFF.

The rearrangement joins TRBV11-2 to TRBJ1-1; unclear D gene. The CDR3 is made up of 14 amino acids. Germline loops: CDR1 SGHAT, CDR2 FQNNGV. V dropped 0 bases and J dropped 4 bases, with 9 bases sitting between them. This CDR3 is CASSLDGWITEAFF. Here the CDR3 DNA reads TGTGCCAGCAGCTTAGACGGGTGGATCACTGAAGCTTTCTTT.